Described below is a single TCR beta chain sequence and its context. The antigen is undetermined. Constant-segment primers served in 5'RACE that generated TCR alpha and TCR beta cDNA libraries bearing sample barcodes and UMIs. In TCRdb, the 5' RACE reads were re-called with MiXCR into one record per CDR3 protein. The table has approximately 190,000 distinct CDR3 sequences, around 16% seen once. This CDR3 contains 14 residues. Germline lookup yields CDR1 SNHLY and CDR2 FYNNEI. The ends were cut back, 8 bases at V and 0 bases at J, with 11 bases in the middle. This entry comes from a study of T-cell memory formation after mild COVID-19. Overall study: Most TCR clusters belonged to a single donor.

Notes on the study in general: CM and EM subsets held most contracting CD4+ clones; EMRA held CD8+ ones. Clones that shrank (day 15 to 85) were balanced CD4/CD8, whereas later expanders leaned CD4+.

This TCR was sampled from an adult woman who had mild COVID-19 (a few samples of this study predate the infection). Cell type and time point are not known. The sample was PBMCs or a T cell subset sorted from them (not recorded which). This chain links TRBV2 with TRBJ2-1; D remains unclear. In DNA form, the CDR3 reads TGTGCCAGCCGCGGCCAGAACTCCTACAATGAGCAGTTCTTC. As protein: CASRGQNSYNEQFF.